The next 23 T cell receptor delta chains were all read from a single sample in a study of gamma-delta T cells after stem cell transplantation. TCRdb ran CATT on the RT-PCR reads. The sample gives some 1,700 delta-chain clones, approximately 15% of which show up once; about 14% is in the top ten. The sequenced sample was gamma-delta T cells. These receptors were obtained from a human donor. It is not recorded whose cells these are; they may come from a transplant donor.

This clone appeared a few times. This DNA's translation differs at residue 10 from TCRdb's protein, which comes from a much larger clone; a read error is likely, and the protein shown is translated from the DNA. This chain joins TRDV2 and TRDJ3; 7 bases are a match to TRDD3. The CDR3 runs 17 residues. Germline V lookup: CDR1 GEAIGNYY, CDR2 EKD. The CDR3 loop is CACDTWGSSRDTRQMFF. CDR3 bases: TGTGCCTGTGACACCTGGGGGAGCTCCAGGGACACCCGACAGATGTTTTTC.

In this sample, this clone turned up a few times. One end of the junction is discordant with germline, which a read error may explain. The genes are TRDV1 and TRDJ1, with 9 bases that match TRDD3. The CDR3 has 19 amino acids. Looked up from germline, CDR1 is TSWWSYY and CDR2 is QGS. CDR3 residues: CAIGEKYPWGMFYTDKLIF. For the CDR3, the DNA is TGTGCTATTGGGGAAAAGTATCCCTGGGGGATGTTCTACACCGATAAACTCATCTTT.

Remarks on this clone: TCRdb's protein, taken from a much larger clone, differs from this DNA's translation at residue 7, likely owing to a read error; the protein displayed comes from the DNA. V gene TRDV1 combines with J gene TRDJ1; 12 bases agree with TRDD3. Germline CDR1 reads TSWWSYY; CDR2 reads QGS. J lost 2 bases, V lost 1 base, and 14 bases had no gene match. The CDR3 length is 20 residues. The CDR3 region is CALGERRAHWGIHPTDKLIF. Written as DNA, the CDR3 is TGTGCTCTTGGGGAACGGCGCGCTCACTGGGGGATACACCCAACCGATAAACTCATCTTT.

In regard to this clone: It differs at one base from a far larger clone, so likely a read error. Within the sample, other DNA sequences also encode this same CDR3. This chain uses TRDV2 with TRDJ1, with TRDD3 matching over 10 bases. CDR1 is GEAIGNYY, CDR2 EKD, per germline. The CDR3 sequence is 17 residues long. V shed 7 bases and J 4 bases; nucleotides not matched to a gene: 17. The CDR3 here is CACDPVGGIRGIDKLIF. CDR3 coding DNA: TGTGCCTGCGACCCAGTCGGGGGGATACGCGGAATCGATAAACTCATCTTT.

The sample holds a few counts of this clone. A read error may explain this, as a much larger clone is one base away. This sequence joins TRDV2 and TRDJ3; the match to TRDD3 covers 8 bases. CDR1 GEAIGNYY and CDR2 EKD come from the germline V gene. The CDR3 has 19 amino acids. The trim removed 0 bases at V and 0 bases at J, leaving 6 bases unmatched. CDR3 residues: CACDTGLGASSWDTRQMFF. The DNA for the CDR3 is TGTGCCTGTGACACCGGACTGGGGGCCTCCTCCTGGGACACCCGACAGATGTTTTTC.

In the case of this clone: The germline gene is not matched at one end of the junction; a read error may be the cause. The chain recombines TRDV2 with TRDJ2; a possible D gene is TRDD3 (6 bases). The CDR3 covers 14 residues. Germline V gives CDR1 GEAIGNYY, CDR2 EKD. Here the CDR3 reads CACDRRGETAKLFF. The CDR3 region has the DNA TGTGCCTGTGACAGACGGGGGGAGACAGCAAAACTCTTCTTT.

In regard to this clone: A much bigger clone sits one base away, suggesting this may be a read error. This chain links TRDV2 with TRDJ1; TRDD3 aligns across 12 bases. This CDR3 comprises 22 residues. Germline-derived CDR1 and CDR2 are GEAIGNYY and EKD. V was pared by 0 bases and J by 3 bases, with 22 bases of the junction left unmatched. CDR3 coding DNA: TGTGCCTGTGACACCGGGGCCTGGGCCTATCCCCCCTGGGGGATACGGCCCGATAAACTCATCTTT. Its translation is CACDTGAWAYPPWGIRPDKLIF.

About this clone: TCRdb's entry gives the protein of a much larger clone, which mismatches this DNA's translation at residue 5, likely from a read error; the protein reported here is translated from the DNA. V and J are TRDV1 and TRDJ1; 8 bases are shared with TRDD3. V was clipped by 5 bases and J by 0 bases; unmatched bases: 11. Germline CDR1 TSWWSYY, CDR2 QGS. CDR3 length: 17 amino acids. Here the CDR3 DNA reads TGTGCTCTTGGGAAGTTTACTGGGGGCCTCTACACCGATAAACTCATCTTT. It translates to CALGKFTGGLYTDKLIF.

By its share, this clone is large. The sample holds other DNA sequences that translate to the same CDR3. V is TRDV2 and J is TRDJ3, with TRDD3 matching over 7 bases. Looked up from germline, CDR1 is GEAIGNYY and CDR2 is EKD. J gave up 0 bases and V 0 bases, and 10 bases lay outside the gene matches. The CDR3 runs to 20 residues. The CDR3 nucleotides are TGTGCCTGTGACACCGCCGCTGGGGGCTCCCACTCCTGGGACACCCGACAGATGTTTTTC. Translation gives CACDTAAGGSHSWDTRQMFF.

This clone was observed a handful of times. The protein held in TCRdb is that of a much larger clone and does not match this DNA's translation at residue 9, likely because of a read error; the protein shown is translated from the DNA. The chain recombines TRDV2 with TRDJ3; 8 positions agree with TRDD3. After removal of 3 bases from V and 5 bases from J, the junction contained 11 bases not matched to a gene. The CDR3 has 18 amino acids. The germline V gene encodes CDR1 GEAIGNYY and CDR2 EKD. The CDR3 DNA reads as TGTGCCTGTGACGCCTTACTGGGGGGTACCCGGGACACCCGACAGATGTTTTTC. It is translated as CACDALLGGTRDTRQMFF.

Worth noting for this clone: The likely explanation is a read error, given a far larger clone one base away. The J gene is TRDJ3, the V gene TRDV2; the match to TRDD3 covers 10 bases. The CDR3 covers 23 residues. Per the germline V gene, CDR1 is GEAIGNYY and CDR2 is EKD. CDR3 sequence: CACDTGARGVGGYPPWDARQMFF. The CDR3 coding sequence is TGTGCCTGTGACACCGGAGCCCGGGGCGTTGGGGGATACCCCCCCTGGGACGCCCGACAGATGTTTTTC.

Concerning this clone itself: Only one base separates this from a far larger clonotype, so it likely reflects a read error. The rearrangement uses TRDV2 and TRDJ3; D possibly corresponds to TRDD3 (5 bases). V was cut by 0 bases and J by 2 bases, with 28 bases left in between. Germline-derived CDR1 and CDR2 are GEAIGNYY and EKD. The CDR3 sequence is 23 residues long. CDR3 in DNA: TGTGCCTGTGACACCGGAGCCCGGGGCGTTGGGGTATACCCCCCCTGGGACACCCGACAGATGTTTTTC. Amino acid sequence: CACDTGARGVGVYPPWDTRQMFF.

To note about this clone: TCRdb's protein for this DNA is that of a much larger clone and differs from the translation at residue 4, likely a read error; the protein shown is the DNA translation. This rearrangement joins TRDV2 to TRDJ3; TRDD3 agrees at 9 bases. Trimming cost V 5 bases and J 2 bases; bases outside gene matches: 9. Germline values: CDR1 GEAIGNYY, CDR2 EKD. The length of the CDR3 is 18 residues. CDR3 in DNA: TGTGCCTGTGGATCCGTACTGGGGGACGCCTGGGACACCCGACAGATGTTTTTC. It specifies CACGSVLGDAWDTRQMFF.

This clone occurred a few times. TCRdb pairs this DNA with a much larger clone's protein that differs at residue 5, likely a read error; the protein shown was translated from the DNA. The rearrangement links TRDV1 to TRDJ1; D possibly matches TRDD2 or TRDD3 (7 bases each). CDR3 size: 20 residues. Germline lookup yields CDR1 TSWWSYY and CDR2 QGS. V shed 4 bases and J shed 3 bases, with 30 bases lying between them. The CDR3 spells CALGVKEAFLFNWGPDKLIF. DNA for the CDR3: TGTGCTCTTGGGGTGAAAGAGGCCTTCCTTTTTAACTGGGGTCCCGATAAACTCATCTTT.

Sample share makes this clone large. Within the sample, other DNA sequences also encode this same CDR3. The chain combines TRDV2 with TRDJ2; 10 bases map to TRDD3. Germline V gives CDR1 GEAIGNYY, CDR2 EKD. CDR3 length: 19 amino acids. The V and J ends lost 0 bases and 4 bases, in that order; junction bases with no gene match: 13. DNA of the CDR3: TGTGCCTGTGACACCCTAACTGGGGGGGATACGCAAAGGACAGCACAACTCTTCTTT. It encodes CACDTLTGGDTQRTAQLFF.

This clone was seen only a few times. The amino acid sequence in TCRdb belongs to a much larger clone and departs from this DNA's translation at residue 14, likely a sequencing read error; the sequence shown is translated from the DNA. The CDR3 coding sequence is TGTGCTCTTGGGGAACTAGGGTACTGGGGGGCCCGCTACGAGAAACTCATCTTT. This codes for CALGELGYWGARYEKLIF. The chain uses TRDV1 and TRDJ1; 8 bases match TRDD3. Germline V gene lookup returns CDR1 TSWWSYY and CDR2 QGS. Trimming removed 0 bases from V and 8 bases from J; junction bases left unmatched: 17. The CDR3 contains 18 residues.

As to this clone: The likely explanation is a read error, given a far larger clone one base away. The sample has other DNA sequences that encode this CDR3 too. The rearrangement links TRDV2 to TRDJ3; D is perhaps TRDD3 (6 bases). Germline V gene data show CDR1 as GEAIGNYY and CDR2 as EKD. V shed 1 base and J shed 0 bases, with 12 bases lying between them. The CDR3 length is 18 residues. CDR3 in amino acids: CACDTVLGGSWDTRQMFF. CDR3 nucleotides: TGTGCCTGTGACACTGTACTGGGAGGCTCCTGGGACACCCGACAGATGTTTTTC.

The chain joins TRDV1 to TRDJ1, with 7 bases fitting TRDD3. The CDR3 is made up of 20 amino acids. The ends lost 1 base at V and 0 bases at J; junction bases unmatched: 17. Germline loops: CDR1 TSWWSYY, CDR2 QGS. The CDR3 region has the DNA TGTGCTCTTGGGGAACGGGGGGACCTAGGATACGCGAGATACACCGATAAACTCATCTTT. Protein: CALGERGDLGYARYTDKLIF.

This clone was counted between two and nine times. A much larger clone is a single base away; this may be a read error. The sample has other DNA sequences that encode this CDR3 too. The chain employs TRDV2 and TRDJ3; TRDD3 matches at 9 bases. This CDR3 contains 20 residues. Per germline, CDR1 GEAIGNYY and CDR2 EKD. The CDR3 region has the DNA TGTGCCTGCGACAGACACTGGGGGACAAACAGCTCCTGGGACACCCGACAGATGTTTTTC. It encodes CACDRHWGTNSSWDTRQMFF.

This clone was seen a few times. A much larger clone sits a single nucleotide away, making a read error possible. The chain is built from TRDV2 and TRDJ3, with 12 bases fitting TRDD3. J lost 3 bases, V lost 3 bases, and 14 bases had no gene match. Germline V lookup: CDR1 GEAIGNYY, CDR2 EKD. CDR3 length: 21 amino acids. DNA for the CDR3: TGTGCCTGTGACCACTTACTGGGGGATACTATTCGCTTCTGGGACACCCGACAGATGTTTTTC. Amino acid sequence: CACDHLLGDTIRFWDTRQMFF.

This clone was recorded a few times. A read error is possible here, since a much larger clone lies one base away. CDR3 amino acids: CALGELRRFPTRVCRPGRGDKLIF. In nucleotides, the CDR3 is TGTGCTCTTGGGGAACTCCGCCGGTTTCCTACGAGAGTCTGTAGACCGGGGCGTGGCGATAAACTCATCTTT. This chain connects TRDV1 to TRDJ1; TRDD2 matches 7 bases. The germline CDR1 and CDR2 sequences are TSWWSYY and QGS. This CDR3 spans 24 amino acids. With V trimmed by 0 bases and J by 4 bases, 32 bases remained unmatched.

As to this clone: This may be a read error, as it is one base from a much larger clone. The sample carries other DNA sequences with the same CDR3. The chain recombines TRDV1 with TRDJ2, with TRDD3 matching over 10 bases. This CDR3 region has 20 residues. J gave up 4 bases and V 3 bases, and 17 bases lay outside the gene matches. Germline V gives CDR1 TSWWSYY, CDR2 QGS. CDR3 DNA sequence: TGTGCTCTTGGGGATTTACCCTTCCTTCGGGGGGGATACGAGACAGCACAACTCTTCTTT. Amino acids: CALGDLPFLRGGYETAQLFF.

This clone was seen a few times. The chain has TRDV2 and TRDJ1; D not resolved. The CDR3 extends over 10 amino acids. Germline CDR1 GEAIGNYY, CDR2 EKD. Trimming removed 7 bases at V and 3 bases at J, with 5 bases between. The CDR3 reads CAWRADKLIF. Here the CDR3 DNA reads TGTGCCTGGCGGGCCGATAAACTCATCTTT.